This TCR beta chain was obtained from a study of vaccination and CD4 T cells after COVID-19 (dated by TCRdb to the early 2020s). Study-wide context: Convalescent patients had a positive SARS-CoV-2 result on nasal swab PCR, and of these patients, fewer than ten had mild disease and one had severe disease. Six males and four females were included in the convalescent cohort, with two Hispanic individuals, seven Caucasians, two Asians and one multiracial person represented. Participants got two doses of the Pfizer-BioNTech BNT162b2 vaccine (n=8) or two doses of the Moderna mRNA-1273 vaccine (n=2). Post-COVID blood samples were collected from convalescent patients a median of roughly 100 days after diagnosis, with a range of roughly 30 to 161 days. Post-vaccine blood samples were obtained a median of approximately 70 days after the second vaccine dose, with a range of roughly 13 to 250 days. The cultures were stimulated with overlapping spike peptide pools from SARS-CoV-2 and from the common cold coronaviruses HCoV-NL63, HCoV-OC43 and HCoV-229E. As controls, cultures received a CEFX viral epitope pool (the positive control), an HIV-1 Nef peptide pool (the negative control), or no peptide at all. In approximately eleven COVID-19 convalescent patients and several infection-naive healthy vaccine recipients, the spike-specific CD4+ TCR repertoire before mRNA vaccination was compared with the repertoire after mRNA vaccination. What the research found in general, with its limitations: In convalescent patients, nearly all vaccine-specific clones (304 of 307) were found to be mono-reactive for SARS-CoV-2 spike rather than cross-reactive with common cold coronaviruses. Relatively few convalescent patients were included in the study, and early timepoints after natural infection were not analyzed. Among the post-vaccine SARS-CoV-2-reactive clones in convalescent patients, a median around 90% showed up only after vaccination, which suggests vaccine-specific priming. Although the median number of SARS-CoV-2-reactive clonotypes went up from fewer than 25 after infection to 30 to 45 after vaccination, the increase was not significant.

The library was built by means of PCR. DNA from cultured CD4+ T cells underwent TCR sequencing with the Oncomine TCR Beta short-read assay at the Johns Hopkins FTIC core. The QIAamp micro DNA kit was used to extract genomic DNA from the cultured CD4+ T cells. The Oncomine TCR Beta libraries from cultured CD4+ T cells were pooled using unique dual indexes and then sequenced on an Illumina iSeq 100. On the study's bioinformatics: Non-productive sequences were removed, and CDR3s that did not start with C, did not end with F or W, or were shorter than 7 amino acids were discarded. The MANAFEST web application identified antigen-specific clonotypes by comparing peptide-stimulated wells against reference wells and other culture wells. To be called positive, a clone needed an FDR below 0.05, an odds ratio above 5, and a productive frequency above 0.1% in at least two of three replicate wells. Clonotypes that were significantly expanded in both SARS-CoV-2 spike wells and at least one common cold coronavirus spike condition were defined as cross-reactive. CDR3 homology was assessed with Levenshtein distances (stringdist) and unrooted phylogenetic trees (ape) in R version 3.6.1. The raw public reads went through TCRdb reprocessing: fastp at Q25, MiXCR clone calling, in-frame beta chains kept. Each entry is one CDR3 protein sequence, shown with its most common DNA and genes. These V and J calls originate from TCRdb's pipeline instead of the authors' own analysis. For this sample the table gives over 5,000 distinct CDR3 sequences, of which about two fifths were detected only once. The ten largest clones capture 9.5% to 13% of the sample.

With respect to this clonotype: The target of this receptor is not known. No quality values exist for individual bases; no much larger clone is one base distant.

The CDR3 starts with the cysteine, ends with the phenylalanine, and has 15 residues. Only the CDR3 DNA is retained, 45 bases long and in frame from the first base. Via the germline V gene (reference sequence), CDR1 is DFQATT and CDR2 SNEGSKA. Relative to germline, V is 5 bases shorter and J is 0 bases shorter, with 11 bases between their ends. The treatment or condition label corresponds to: 10-day PBMC culture with coronavirus spike peptide pools or control peptides (ViraFEST assay). The study used the ViraFEST assay, which expanded antigen-specific T cells with peptide pools and then identified expanded clonotypes by TCR sequencing. The convalescent patients' positive SARS-CoV-2 PCR tests were from March to December 2020, which was before the Alpha, Beta and Delta variants emerged in the United States. Each well held two million PBMCs cultured with approximately 9.1 ug/ml peptide pools in IMDM containing around 5.5% human AB serum and roughly 9.3 IU/ml IL-2. Half of the culture medium was replaced with fresh IL-2-containing medium on days 3 and 7. After 10 to 11 days of culture, CD4+ T cells were isolated by negative selection with the EasySep CD4+ T cell isolation kit. Ficoll-Paque Plus gradient centrifugation was used to isolate PBMCs from whole blood, and the isolated PBMCs were then either used fresh or cryopreserved at -140C. Each culture condition was generally run in triplicate wells.

The sequence derives from a human donor who had recovered from COVID-19. The chain uses TRBV20-1 and TRBJ1-6; TRBD1 is possibly the D segment (6 matching bases). The sample taken for sequencing was CD4+ T cells from blood, cultured in vitro. The CDR3 is CSALGGASYNSPLHF. In nucleotide form, the sequence is TGCAGTGCTCTAGGGGGGGCCTCCTATAATTCACCCCTCCACTTT.